What follows is one T cell receptor beta chain and its context. Clones were read by immunoSEQ multiplex PCR, and TCRdb kept only the in-frame ones, dropping some. The sample lists hundreds of thousands of clones; roughly 85% were seen once. This sample stems from a study of blood T cell repertoires in COVID-19. V shed 11 bases and J 6 bases; nucleotides not matched to a gene: 19. The CDR3 sequence is 16 residues long. Germline V CDR1 and CDR2: MDHEN, SYDVKM. This clonotype was sampled from a woman aged 25 to 39 who had been exposed to COVID-19. The sample comprised PBMCs or T cells enriched from blood (not recorded which). This sequence joins TRBV28 and TRBJ1-5, with 7 bases identical to TRBD1. CDR3 sequence reads: CASKTTITGDGQPQHF. Here the CDR3 DNA reads TGTGCCTCAAAAACCACAATAACAGGGGACGGTCAGCCCCAGCATTTT.